These 12 T cell receptor beta chains share one sample of origin, sequenced in a study of blood T cell repertoires in COVID-19. Sequencing was performed with immunoSEQ multiplex PCR; in TCRdb, only in-frame clones are kept and a portion is missing. The sample includes 110,000 or so clones, around nine tenths of them seen just once. The material sequenced was peripheral blood. Source of these receptors: a woman in her 70s who had recovered from COVID-19.

This chain links TRBV6-2 or TRBV6-3 with TRBJ2-3; D unresolved. The germline V gene has CDR1 MNHEY and CDR2 SVGEGT. V was pared by 3 bases and J by 10 bases, with 11 bases between. The length of the CDR3 is 12 residues. Here the CDR3 DNA reads TGTGCCAGCAGTTATCCCGCGATTGCGCAGTATTTT. This gives the protein CASSYPAIAQYF.

The J gene is TRBJ1-2, the V gene TRBV7-9; 11 bases fit TRBD1. Germline V gene lookup returns CDR1 SEHNR and CDR2 FQNEAQ (reference sequence). CDR3 length: 17 residues. The junction had 13 bases not matched to a gene; V was cut back by 3 bases and J by 7 bases. The CDR3 region is CASSFSLGQGALGGYTF. The DNA for the CDR3 is TGTGCCAGCAGCTTCTCGCTCGGACAGGGGGCACTTGGTGGCTACACCTTC.

The rearrangement joins TRBV28 to TRBJ1-3; D remains ambiguous. This CDR3 spans 15 amino acids. Germline-derived CDR1 and CDR2 are MDHEN and SYDVKM. Trimming took off 5 bases at V and 0 bases at J, with 11 bases between the two ends. The CDR3 DNA follows: TGTGCCAGCAGTCCCCAGGCTTACTCTGGAAACACCATATATTTT. It yields the protein CASSPQAYSGNTIYF.

This clone was detected ten times or more. V gene TRBV7-9 combines with J gene TRBJ2-2; no firm D call. Per the germline V gene, CDR1 is SEHNR and CDR2 is FQNEAQ (reference sequence). CDR3 length: 13 amino acids. With 2 bases removed from V and 4 bases from J, the gap between germline ends came to 5 bases. The CDR3 DNA sequence: TGTGCCAGCAGCTTATATGTCACCGGGGAGCTGTTTTTT. It is translated as CASSLYVTGELFF.

The genes are TRBV20-1 and TRBJ2-5; a weak D match, TRBD2 (7 bases). This CDR3 has 12 residues. V lost 3 bases and J lost 9, with 14 bases in between. Per the germline V gene, CDR1 is DFQATT and CDR2 is SNEGSKA (reference sequence). CDR3 sequence: CSASIREGAQYF. In DNA, the CDR3 is TGCAGTGCTAGTATCAGGGAGGGGGCCCAGTACTTC.

This chain connects TRBV18 to TRBJ1-5; D possibly corresponds to TRBD1 (5 bases). Per the germline V gene, CDR1 is KGHSH and CDR2 is LQKENI. The CDR3 is 16 residues long. V was clipped by 2 bases and J by 3 bases, with 14 bases between them. CDR3 region: CASSPYDPRANQPQHF. The CDR3 DNA reads TGTGCCAGCTCACCATACGATCCCAGGGCCAATCAGCCCCAGCATTTT.

Only one count was recorded for this clone. The chain joins TRBV4-2 to TRBJ1-1; D unresolved. Germline values: CDR1 LGHNA, CDR2 YNFKEQ. Trimming pared 1 base from V and 8 bases from J, leaving 11 bases between. The CDR3 loop spans 13 amino acids. The CDR3 nucleotides read TGTGCCAGCAGCCAAGGCGGGGTTGGCGAAGCTTTCTTT. This sequence encodes CASSQGGVGEAFF.

This clone has only a few counts. This chain connects TRBV4-1 to TRBJ2-1, with 7 positions matching TRBD2. V shed 5 bases and J 2 bases; nucleotides not matched to a gene: 12. The CDR3 is made up of 17 amino acids. Germline V gives CDR1 MGHRA, CDR2 YSYEKL. The CDR3 DNA sequence: TGCGCCAGCAGCTACCCCTTTGGGCGGGGGACCTACAATGAGCAGTTCTTC. Translated, it gives CASSYPFGRGTYNEQFF.

The chain recombines TRBV7-8 with TRBJ1-1, with D possibly matching TRBD1 (6 bases). Germline V gene data show CDR1 as SGHVS and CDR2 as FQNEAQ. Between the trimmed V and J ends, which lost 2 bases and 2 bases, there was a span of 12 bases. CDR3 length equals 15 residues. The CDR3 protein is CASSLLGASNTEAFF. The CDR3 nucleotides read TGTGCCAGCAGCTTATTGGGGGCCTCTAACACTGAAGCTTTCTTT.

The chain employs TRBV5-1 and TRBJ2-5; tentative D call: TRBD1 (6 bases). The CDR3 is 15 amino acids. Germline CDR1 SGHRS, CDR2 YFSETQ. The V end was cut by 0 bases, the J end by 5 bases, with 14 bases between. DNA of the CDR3: TGCGCCAGCAGCTTGGGGGACATAAACGGGGAGACCCAGTACTTC. Translation gives CASSLGDINGETQYF.

This chain joins TRBV5-1 and TRBJ2-1, with 9 bases fitting TRBD2. Germline values: CDR1 SGHRS, CDR2 YFSETQ. This CDR3 is 16 amino acids long. V shed 0 bases and J 15 bases; nucleotides not matched to a gene: 16. The CDR3 sequence is CASSLAEIAGAHSLFF. The CDR3 DNA follows: TGCGCCAGCAGCTTGGCCGAGATAGCGGGGGCCCATAGCCTGTTCTTC.

In this sample, this clone turned up once. This rearrangement joins TRBV5-1 to TRBJ2-1; possibly TRBD1 for D (6 bases). Germline CDR1 reads SGHRS; CDR2 reads YFSETQ. Trimming removed 2 bases at V and 4 bases at J, with 16 bases between. This CDR3 region has 16 residues. The CDR3 region has the DNA TGCGCCAGCAGCTTAACGATTGGACAGACATACAATGAGCAGTTCTTC. It yields the protein CASSLTIGQTYNEQFF.